Below are 13 T cell receptor beta chains sequenced from a single sample in a study of T cells in narcolepsy. Only in-frame clones appear in the TCRdb table, and some are missing; sequencing was by immunoSEQ multiplex PCR. The data contain tens of thousands of clones, around 87% of them seen just once; the ten biggest clones take up approximately 0.9%. The sample consisted of memory (CD45RA-) CD4+ T cells from blood. The receptors come from a human donor in good health.

The chain carries TRBV6-5 and TRBJ1-2; 7 positions agree with TRBD1. This CDR3 contains 14 residues. Germline assignment: CDR1 MNHEY and CDR2 SVGAGI. The V segment lost 2 bases and the J segment 4 bases; nucleotides outside the gene matches: 4. The CDR3 bases are TGTGCCAGCAGTTACGACAGGGCCCCCTATGGCTACACCTTC. Residues: CASSYDRAPYGYTF.

The chain uses TRBV18 and TRBJ1-2, with TRBD1 as a possible D gene (5 bases). V was clipped by 3 bases and J by 2 bases, with 16 bases between them. This CDR3 is 16 amino acids long. Germline loops: CDR1 KGHSH, CDR2 LQKENI. CDR3 in amino acids: CASSPGTEIGNYGYTF. As DNA, the CDR3 is TGTGCCAGCTCACCGGGGACCGAAATAGGGAACTATGGCTACACCTTC.

The V gene is TRBV11-2, the J gene TRBJ1-2; perhaps TRBD1 as D (5 bases). The CDR3 extends over 13 amino acids. Trimming pared 5 bases from V and 5 bases from J, leaving 12 bases between. The germline V gene encodes CDR1 SGHAT and CDR2 FQNNGV. The CDR3 protein is CASSPGRGYGYTF. CDR3 DNA sequence: TGTGCCAGCAGCCCCGGACGGGGGTATGGCTACACCTTC. The whole variable domain, remainder taken from reference TRBV11-2 and TRBJ1-2, is EAGVAQSPRYKIIEKRQSVAFWCNPISGHATLYWYQQILGQGPKLLIQFQNNGVVDDSQLPKDRFSAERLKGVDSTLKIQPAKLEDSAVYLCASSPGRGYGYTFGSGTRLTVV.

This clone was detected only once. CDR3 bases: TGTGCCAGTAGTACGCTTATCTCGGGGGGTAATTCACCCCTCCACTTT. Amino acids: CASSTLISGGNSPLHF. The chain carries TRBV19 and TRBJ1-6; perhaps TRBD1 as D (5 bases). Germline CDR1 is LNHDA and CDR2 is SQIVND (reference sequence). The CDR3 covers 16 residues. V was pared by 4 bases and J by 6 bases, with 16 bases between.

This clone was seen only once. J is TRBJ2-1 and V is TRBV10-3; 16 bases agree with TRBD2. The J segment lost 7 bases and the V segment lost 2 bases, leaving 5 bases of the junction unmatched. Per the germline V gene, CDR1 is ENHRY and CDR2 is SYGVKD. This CDR3 is 17 amino acids long. CDR3 in DNA: TGTGCCATCAGTGAGAGCGGGACTAGCGGGAGGGGAAATGAGCAGTTCTTC. Translated, it gives CAISESGTSGRGNEQFF.

This clone was counted once. The chain uses TRBV11-3 and TRBJ2-3, with TRBD2 matching over 8 bases. Per germline, CDR1 SGHNT and CDR2 YENEEA. CDR3 length equals 15 residues. The V segment lost 1 base and the J segment 3 bases; nucleotides outside the gene matches: 3. The CDR3: CASSLATGGTDTQYF. CDR3 nucleotides: TGTGCCAGCAGCTTAGCCACGGGGGGGACAGATACGCAGTATTTT.

V gene TRBV5-5 combines with J gene TRBJ2-5; 8 bases line up with TRBD1. Germline CDR1 reads SGHKS; CDR2 reads YYEKEE (reference sequence). The CDR3 runs 15 residues. J was trimmed by 5 bases and V by 4 bases; bases with no gene match: 10. CDR3 nucleotides: TGTGCCAGCAGCCAAAAGGACAGGGCCTCGGAGACCCAGTACTTC. This translates into CASSQKDRASETQYF.

The chain uses TRBV7-8 and TRBJ2-1, with TRBD2 matching over 8 bases. CDR1 is SGHVS, CDR2 FQNEAQ, per germline. Unmatched junction bases numbered 8, after V lost 2 bases and J lost 8 bases. CDR3 length: 15 residues. The CDR3 coding sequence is TGTGCCAGCAGCTTATTACGGGGGGGGCCACATGAGCAGTTCTTC. This codes for CASSLLRGGPHEQFF.

J is TRBJ1-1 and V is TRBV12-5; unclear D gene. Germline loops: CDR1 LGHNT, CDR2 FRNRAP. V was cut by 2 bases and J by 1 base, with 8 bases left in between. This CDR3 has 14 residues. The CDR3 here is CASGLNSGNTEAFF. DNA for the CDR3: TGTGCTAGTGGTTTGAACTCGGGGAACACTGAAGCTTTCTTT.

The gene calls are TRBV7-2 and TRBJ2-7, with D perhaps matching TRBD1 (5 bases). Per germline, CDR1 SGHTA and CDR2 FQGNSA. The CDR3 totals 12 residues. V was cut by 5 bases and J by 6 bases, with 11 bases left in between. This chain's CDR3 is CASSPYRREQYF. CDR3 coding DNA: TGTGCCAGCAGCCCATACAGGCGCGAGCAGTACTTC.

A note on this clone: Mismatch with germline at one junction end may stem from a read error. The J gene is TRBJ1-2, the V gene TRBV15; TRBD1 matches at 11 bases. This CDR3 is 15 amino acids long. Germline CDR1 is LNHNV and CDR2 is YYDKDF (reference sequence). The CDR3 reads CASSRGGQGAFGYTF. The DNA of the CDR3 is TGTGCCAGCAGCAGGGGTGGACAGGGGGCGTTCGGCTACACCTTC.

Only one count was recorded for this clone. The chain uses TRBV5-5 and TRBJ1-5, with 9 bases identical to TRBD1. The CDR3 is made up of 18 amino acids. The germline CDR1 and CDR2 sequences are SGHKS and YYEKEE (reference sequence). V trimming: 2 bases; J trimming: 0 bases; junction bases outside the gene matches: 9. CDR3 loop: CASSLGLIQGASNQPQHF. The DNA for the CDR3 is TGTGCCAGCAGCTTAGGGTTAATACAGGGGGCTAGCAATCAGCCCCAGCATTTT. Full variable domain (outside the CDR3, taken from reference TRBV5-5 and TRBJ1-5): DAGVTQSPTHLIKTRGQQVTLRCSPISGHKSVSWYQQVLGQGPQFIFQYYEKEERGRGNFPDRFSARQFPNYSSELNVNALLLGDSALYLCASSLGLIQGASNQPQHFGDGTRLSIL.

V is TRBV19 and J is TRBJ2-5, with D perhaps given as TRBD1 or TRBD2 (5 bases each). Germline values: CDR1 LNHDA, CDR2 SQIVND (reference sequence). Between the trimmed V and J ends, which lost 3 bases and 1 base, there was a span of 9 bases. CDR3 length: 14 residues. The CDR3 nucleotides read TGTGCCAGTAGTATCGGGGACCTCCAAGAGACCCAGTACTTC. Translation: CASSIGDLQETQYF.